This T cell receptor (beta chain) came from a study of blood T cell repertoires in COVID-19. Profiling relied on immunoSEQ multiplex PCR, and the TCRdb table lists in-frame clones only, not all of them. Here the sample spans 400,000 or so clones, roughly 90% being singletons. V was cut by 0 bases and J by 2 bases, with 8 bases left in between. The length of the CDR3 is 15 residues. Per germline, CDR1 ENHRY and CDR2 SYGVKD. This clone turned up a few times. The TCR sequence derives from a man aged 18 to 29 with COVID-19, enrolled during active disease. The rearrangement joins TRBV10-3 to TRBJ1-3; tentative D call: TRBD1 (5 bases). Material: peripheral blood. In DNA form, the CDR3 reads TGTGCCATCAGTGAGTCGCCGGGGGCTGGAAACACCATATATTTT. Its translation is CAISESPGAGNTIYF.